Each of the 9 T cell receptor beta chains below was sequenced from the same sample in a study of regulatory T cells in long-lasting Graves disease. Time point: newly diagnosed GD, antithyroid drugs for less than 3 months. Generation of the TCR library employed RNA extracted from PBMCs. The authors built TCR beta libraries using iRepertoire HTBI primers and Arm-PCR of CDR3 regions. TCRdb reanalysed the multiplex PCR reads using MiXCR and keeps one entry per CDR3 protein. Found here are about 540,000 distinct CDR3 sequences, about 13% of them singletons; the top ten hold 10%. These data were also filed under a second study, of T cells in Graves' hyperthyroidism and ophthalmopathy.

The material sequenced was peripheral blood mononuclear cells (PBMCs), taken at new diagnosis, from a patient treated with antithyroid drugs. The source of these receptors is a man aged 25-45 years with Graves disease.

A word on this clonotype: Being one base from a much bigger clone, this may be a read error. The chain combines TRBV12-3 or TRBV12-4 with TRBJ1-2; maybe TRBD1 (5 bases). The CDR3 is 15 amino acids. The CDR3 coding sequence is TGTACCAGCAGTTTACCGCCAGGGACCGTGAGGGGCTACACCTTC. It yields the protein CTSSLPPGTVRGYTF.

The V call is TRBV5-4, the J call TRBJ2-5; D perhaps matches TRBD2 (5 bases). V was clipped by 4 bases and J by 9 bases, with 16 bases between them. Germline values: CDR1 SGHNT, CDR2 YYREEE (reference sequence). CDR3 length: 13 residues. The CDR3 DNA reads TGTGCCAGCAGCGGTGGAGGCTCGGTCGCCCAGTACTTC. Translated: CASSGGGSVAQYF. Full variable domain (missing parts from reference TRBV5-4 and TRBJ2-5): ETGVTQSPTHLIKTRGQQVTLRCSSQSGHNTVSWYQQALGQGPQFIFQYYREEENGRGNFPPRFSGLQFPNYSSELNVNALELDDSALYLCASSGGGSVAQYFGPGTRLLVL.

This chain joins TRBV29-1 and TRBJ1-4; unclear D gene. CDR1 is SQVTM and CDR2 is ANQGSEA in the germline V gene. Deletions cut 3 bases from V and 0 bases from J, with 8 bases between. The CDR3 contains 14 residues. The CDR3 loop is CSVELTTTNEKLFF. CDR3 sequence (DNA): TGCAGCGTTGAGCTAACTACAACTAATGAAAAACTGTTTTTT.

This clonotype appeared many times. The chain joins TRBV5-5 to TRBJ1-1, with D tentatively TRBD1 (6 bases). Germline V gene lookup returns CDR1 SGHKS and CDR2 YYEKEE (reference sequence). This CDR3 region has 15 residues. V was clipped by 0 bases and J by 4 bases, with 13 bases between them. CDR3 nucleotide sequence: TGTGCCAGCAGCTTGGTCCTGGGGGGCGGCACTGAAGCTTTCTTT. Translating it yields CASSLVLGGGTEAFF. The variable domain in full, with the rest retrieved from reference TRBV5-5 and TRBJ1-1, is DAGVTQSPTHLIKTRGQQVTLRCSPISGHKSVSWYQQVLGQGPQFIFQYYEKEERGRGNFPDRFSARQFPNYSSELNVNALLLGDSALYLCASSLVLGGGTEAFFGQGTRLTVV.

This clonotype has at least ten counts. The chain uses TRBV3-1 and TRBJ2-5; the match to TRBD2 covers 16 bases. Germline V gene sequence: CDR1 LGHDT, CDR2 YNNKEL (reference sequence). Trimming removed 2 bases from V and 7 bases from J; junction bases left unmatched: 4. This CDR3 has 16 residues. The CDR3 DNA reads TGTGCCAGCAGCCAAACCGGGACTAGCGGGAGGGGGACCCAGTACTTC. Its translation: CASSQTGTSGRGTQYF.

This chain uses TRBV6-1 with TRBJ2-3, with D possibly being TRBD1 (6 bases). CDR3 length equals 15 residues. Germline values: CDR1 MNHNS, CDR2 SASEGT. Trimming removed 6 bases from V and 0 bases from J, with 13 bases in between. Here the CDR3 DNA reads TGTGCCAGCAGCAGAAACAGGGTTAGCACAGATACGCAGTATTTT. This encodes CASSRNRVSTDTQYF.

The chain has TRBV28 and TRBJ1-5, with a tentative D call TRBD1 (5 bases). Germline CDR1 MDHEN, CDR2 SYDVKM. CDR3 length: 14 residues. V lost 2 bases and J lost 8, with 13 bases in between. CDR3 in DNA: TGTGCCAGCAGTTTAAACGGGGGGGAGGAGCCCCAGCATTTT. Its translation: CASSLNGGEEPQHF.

This clonotype was detected ten times or more. The J gene is TRBJ2-3, the V gene TRBV5-1; 8 bases align to TRBD1. The CDR3 covers 17 residues. Trimming removed 2 bases from V and 2 bases from J; junction bases left unmatched: 10. Germline V gene sequence: CDR1 SGHRS, CDR2 YFSETQ. The CDR3 loop is CASSFGTGTGLTDTQYF. The CDR3 DNA follows: TGCGCCAGCAGCTTCGGCACCGGGACAGGACTCACAGATACGCAGTATTTT.

V gene TRBV20-1 combines with J gene TRBJ1-2; the match to TRBD1 covers 9 bases. Germline lookup yields CDR1 DFQATT and CDR2 SNEGSKA (reference sequence). V lost 3 bases and J lost 8; bases outside the gene matches: 4. The CDR3 runs 12 residues. The CDR3 DNA follows: TGCAGTGCTAGGGGACAGGGTGCCGGCTACACCTTC. It encodes CSARGQGAGYTF.